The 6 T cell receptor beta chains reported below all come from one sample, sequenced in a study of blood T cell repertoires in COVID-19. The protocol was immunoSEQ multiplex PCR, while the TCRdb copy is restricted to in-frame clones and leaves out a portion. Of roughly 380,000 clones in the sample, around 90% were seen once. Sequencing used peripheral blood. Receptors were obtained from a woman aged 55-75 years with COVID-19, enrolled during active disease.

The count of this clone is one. In nucleotides, the CDR3 is TGTGCCAGCATAACAGGGAAGACCGGGGAGCTGTTTTTT. Its translation is CASITGKTGELFF. V gene TRBV2 combines with J gene TRBJ2-2; maybe TRBD1 (6 bases). The V gene lost 7 bases and the J gene lost 5 bases, with 11 bases spanning the gap. This CDR3 spans 13 amino acids. Germline loops: CDR1 SNHLY, CDR2 FYNNEI.

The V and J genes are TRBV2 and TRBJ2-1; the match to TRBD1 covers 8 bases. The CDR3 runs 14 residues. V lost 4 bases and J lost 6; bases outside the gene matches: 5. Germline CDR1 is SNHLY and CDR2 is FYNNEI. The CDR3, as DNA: TGTGCCAGCAGTGCAGTCACAGGGGGCAATGAGCAGTTCTTC. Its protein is CASSAVTGGNEQFF.

The CDR3 loop reads CASSSHRENEQFF. The CDR3 DNA follows: TGTGCCAGCAGCTCCCACAGGGAGAATGAGCAGTTCTTC. This chain connects TRBV7-9 to TRBJ2-1; tentatively, D is TRBD1 (6 bases). This CDR3 region has 13 residues. Trimming removed 4 bases at V and 7 bases at J, with 11 bases between. CDR1 SEHNR and CDR2 FQNEAQ come from the germline V gene (reference sequence).

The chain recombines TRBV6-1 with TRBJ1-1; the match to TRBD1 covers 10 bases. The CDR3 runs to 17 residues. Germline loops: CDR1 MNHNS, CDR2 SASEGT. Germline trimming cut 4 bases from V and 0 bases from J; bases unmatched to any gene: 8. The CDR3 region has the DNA TGTGCCAGCAGTGCCCAGGACAGGGGGAGGGTGAACACTGAAGCTTTCTTT. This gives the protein CASSAQDRGRVNTEAFF.

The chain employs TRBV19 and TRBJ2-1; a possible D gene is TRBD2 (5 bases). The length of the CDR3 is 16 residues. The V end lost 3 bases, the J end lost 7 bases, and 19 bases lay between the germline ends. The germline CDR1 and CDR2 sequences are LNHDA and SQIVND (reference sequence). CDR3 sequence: CASSIVTIGVKNEQFF. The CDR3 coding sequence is TGTGCCAGTAGTATTGTGACAATCGGGGTAAAGAATGAGCAGTTCTTC.

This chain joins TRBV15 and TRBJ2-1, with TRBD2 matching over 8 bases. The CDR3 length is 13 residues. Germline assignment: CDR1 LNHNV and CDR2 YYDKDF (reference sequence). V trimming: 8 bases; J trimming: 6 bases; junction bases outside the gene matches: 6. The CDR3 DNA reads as TGTGCCACCTCGCGCGGGGGGATCAATGAGCAGTTCTTC. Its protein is CATSRGGINEQFF.